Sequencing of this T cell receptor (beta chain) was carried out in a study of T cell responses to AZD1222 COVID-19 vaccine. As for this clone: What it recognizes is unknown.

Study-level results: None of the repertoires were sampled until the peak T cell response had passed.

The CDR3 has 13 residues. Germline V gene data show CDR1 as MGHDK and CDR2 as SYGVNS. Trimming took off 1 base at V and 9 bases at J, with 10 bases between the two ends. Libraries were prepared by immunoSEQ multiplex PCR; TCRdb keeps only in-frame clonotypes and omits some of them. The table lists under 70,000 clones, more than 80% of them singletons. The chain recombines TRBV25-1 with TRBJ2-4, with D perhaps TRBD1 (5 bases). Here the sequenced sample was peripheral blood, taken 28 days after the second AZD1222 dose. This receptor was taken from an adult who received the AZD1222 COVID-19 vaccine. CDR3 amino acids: CASSEFGQGIQYF. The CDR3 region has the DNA TGTGCCAGCAGTGAATTCGGGCAGGGCATTCAGTACTTC.